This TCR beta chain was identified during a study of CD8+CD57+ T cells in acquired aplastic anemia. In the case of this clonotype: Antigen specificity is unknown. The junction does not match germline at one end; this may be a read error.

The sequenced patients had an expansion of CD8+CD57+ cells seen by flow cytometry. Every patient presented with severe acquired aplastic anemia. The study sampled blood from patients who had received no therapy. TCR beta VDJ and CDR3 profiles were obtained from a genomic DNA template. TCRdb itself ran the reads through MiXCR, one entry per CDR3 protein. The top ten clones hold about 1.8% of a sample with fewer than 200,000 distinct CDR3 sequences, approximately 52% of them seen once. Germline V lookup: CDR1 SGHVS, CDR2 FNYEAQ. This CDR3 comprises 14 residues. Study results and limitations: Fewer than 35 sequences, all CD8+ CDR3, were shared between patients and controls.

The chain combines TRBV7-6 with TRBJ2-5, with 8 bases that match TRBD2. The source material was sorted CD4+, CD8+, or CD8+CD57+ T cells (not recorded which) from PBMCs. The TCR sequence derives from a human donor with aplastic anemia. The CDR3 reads CASSVAGWKETQYF. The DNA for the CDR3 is TGTGCCAGCAGCGTAGCGGGGTGGAAAGAGACCCAGTACTTC.